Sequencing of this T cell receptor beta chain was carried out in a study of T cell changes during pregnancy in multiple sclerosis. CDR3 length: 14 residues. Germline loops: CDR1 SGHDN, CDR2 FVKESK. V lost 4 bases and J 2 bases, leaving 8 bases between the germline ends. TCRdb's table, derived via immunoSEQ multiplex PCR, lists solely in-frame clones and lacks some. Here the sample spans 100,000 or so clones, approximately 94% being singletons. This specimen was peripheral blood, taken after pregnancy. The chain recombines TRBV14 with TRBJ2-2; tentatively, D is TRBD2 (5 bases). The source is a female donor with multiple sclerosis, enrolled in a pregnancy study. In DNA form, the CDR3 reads TGTGCCAGCAGCCTACTAGGTAACACCGGGGAGCTGTTTTTT. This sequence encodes CASSLLGNTGELFF.